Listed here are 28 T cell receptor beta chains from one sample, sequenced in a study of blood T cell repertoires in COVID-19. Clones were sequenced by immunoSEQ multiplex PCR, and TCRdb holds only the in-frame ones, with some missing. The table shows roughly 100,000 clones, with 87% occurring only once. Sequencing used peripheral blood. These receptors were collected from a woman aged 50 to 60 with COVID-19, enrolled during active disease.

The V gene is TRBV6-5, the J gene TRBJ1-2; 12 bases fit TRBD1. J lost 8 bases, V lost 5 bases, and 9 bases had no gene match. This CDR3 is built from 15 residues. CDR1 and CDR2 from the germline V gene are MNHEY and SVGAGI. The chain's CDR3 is CASSRKGQGALGYTF. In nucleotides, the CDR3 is TGTGCCAGCAGTCGAAAGGGACAGGGGGCTTTAGGCTACACCTTC.

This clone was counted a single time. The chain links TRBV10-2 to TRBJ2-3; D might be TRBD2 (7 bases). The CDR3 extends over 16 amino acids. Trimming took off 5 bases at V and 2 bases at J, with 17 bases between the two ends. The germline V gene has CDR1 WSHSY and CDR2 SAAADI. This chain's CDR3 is CASSRGGWWDTDTQYF. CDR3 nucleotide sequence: TGCGCCAGCAGTAGGGGGGGCTGGTGGGACACAGATACGCAGTATTTT.

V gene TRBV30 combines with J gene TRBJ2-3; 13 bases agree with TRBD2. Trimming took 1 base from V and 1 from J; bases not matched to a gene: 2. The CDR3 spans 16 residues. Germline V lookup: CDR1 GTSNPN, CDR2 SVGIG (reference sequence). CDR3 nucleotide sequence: TGTGCCTGGAGTGCTGGACTAGCGGGGGGCACAGATACGCAGTATTTT. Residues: CAWSAGLAGGTDTQYF.

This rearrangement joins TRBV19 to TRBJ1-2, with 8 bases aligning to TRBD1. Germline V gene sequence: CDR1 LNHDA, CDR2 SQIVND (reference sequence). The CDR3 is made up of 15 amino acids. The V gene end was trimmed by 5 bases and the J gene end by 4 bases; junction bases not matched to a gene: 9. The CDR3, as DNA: TGTGCCAGTAGTCCCGGACAGGGCACAGGCTATGGCTACACCTTC. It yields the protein CASSPGQGTGYGYTF.

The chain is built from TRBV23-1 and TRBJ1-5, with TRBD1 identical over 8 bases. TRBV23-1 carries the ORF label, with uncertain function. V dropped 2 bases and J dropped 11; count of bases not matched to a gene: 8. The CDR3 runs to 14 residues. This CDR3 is CASSQRRDRPAQHF. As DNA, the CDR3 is TGCGCCAGCAGTCAACGTCGGGACAGGCCGGCCCAGCATTTT.

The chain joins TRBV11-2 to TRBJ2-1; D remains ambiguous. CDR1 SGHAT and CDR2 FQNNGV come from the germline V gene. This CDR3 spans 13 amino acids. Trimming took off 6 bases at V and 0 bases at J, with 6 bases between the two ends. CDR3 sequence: CASRGTSYNEQFF. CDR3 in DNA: TGTGCCAGCAGGGGCACCTCCTACAATGAGCAGTTCTTC.

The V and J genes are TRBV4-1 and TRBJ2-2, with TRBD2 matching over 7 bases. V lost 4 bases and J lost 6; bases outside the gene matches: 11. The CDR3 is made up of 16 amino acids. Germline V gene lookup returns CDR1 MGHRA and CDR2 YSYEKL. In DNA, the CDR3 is TGCGCCAGCAGCCTCCGAGAACTCCTAGCGGCCGGGGAGCTGTTTTTT. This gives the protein CASSLRELLAAGELFF.

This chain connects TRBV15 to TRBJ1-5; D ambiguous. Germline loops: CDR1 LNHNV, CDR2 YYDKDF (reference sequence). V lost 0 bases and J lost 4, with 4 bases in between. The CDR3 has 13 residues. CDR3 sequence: CATSRDENQPQHF. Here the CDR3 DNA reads TGTGCCACCAGCAGAGATGAGAATCAGCCCCAGCATTTT.

In nucleotides, the CDR3 is TGCAGCGTTGAGCGGGACAGTGGTGGCTACACCTTC. Residues: CSVERDSGGYTF. The chain uses TRBV29-1 and TRBJ1-2; 7 nucleotides match TRBD1. The CDR3 extends over 12 amino acids. From germline, CDR1 is SQVTM and CDR2 ANQGSEA. After removal of 3 bases from V and 7 bases from J, the junction contained 5 bases not matched to a gene.

CDR3 in DNA: TGCAGCGTCTCACTTACAGAAATCGGAACTGAAGCTTTCTTT. Its translation is CSVSLTEIGTEAFF. The genes are TRBV29-1 and TRBJ1-1; D remains unclear. The V and J ends lost 6 bases and 5 bases respectively, with 19 bases between them. CDR1 and CDR2 (germline): SQVTM, ANQGSEA. The CDR3 consists of 14 residues.

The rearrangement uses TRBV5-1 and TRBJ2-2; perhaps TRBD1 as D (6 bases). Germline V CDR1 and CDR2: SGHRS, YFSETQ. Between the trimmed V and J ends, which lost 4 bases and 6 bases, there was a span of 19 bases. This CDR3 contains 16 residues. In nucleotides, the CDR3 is TGCGCCAGCAGCCCCAGGGGCGGTGACTCCTCCGGGGAGCTGTTTTTT. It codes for CASSPRGGDSSGELFF.

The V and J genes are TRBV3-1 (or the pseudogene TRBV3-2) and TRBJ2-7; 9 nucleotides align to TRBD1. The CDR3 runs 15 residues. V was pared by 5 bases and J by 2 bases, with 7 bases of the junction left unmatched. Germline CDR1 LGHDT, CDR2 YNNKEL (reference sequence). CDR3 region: CASSARTGVTYEQYF. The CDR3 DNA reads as TGTGCCAGCAGCGCTCGGACAGGGGTCACCTACGAGCAGTACTTC.

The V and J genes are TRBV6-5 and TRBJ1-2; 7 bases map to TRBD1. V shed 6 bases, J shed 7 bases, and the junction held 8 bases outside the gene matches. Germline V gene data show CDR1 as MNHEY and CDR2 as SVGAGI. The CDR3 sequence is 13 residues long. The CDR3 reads CASSTGAPSGYTF. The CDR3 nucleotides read TGTGCCAGCAGCACAGGGGCCCCCAGTGGCTACACCTTC.

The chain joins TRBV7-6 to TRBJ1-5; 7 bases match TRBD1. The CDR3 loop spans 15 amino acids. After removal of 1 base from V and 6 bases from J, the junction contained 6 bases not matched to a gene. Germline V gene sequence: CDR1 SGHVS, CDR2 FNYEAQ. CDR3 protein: CASSLEGGRVQPQHF. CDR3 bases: TGTGCCAGCAGCTTAGAAGGGGGCAGGGTTCAGCCCCAGCATTTT.

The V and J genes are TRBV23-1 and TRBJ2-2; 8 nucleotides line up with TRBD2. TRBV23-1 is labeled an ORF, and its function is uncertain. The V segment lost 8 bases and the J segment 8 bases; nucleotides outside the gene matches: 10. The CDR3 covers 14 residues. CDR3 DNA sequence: TGCGCCAGCCGGTTCCGGGGGGGCCGGGGGGAGCTGTTTTTT. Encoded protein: CASRFRGGRGELFF.

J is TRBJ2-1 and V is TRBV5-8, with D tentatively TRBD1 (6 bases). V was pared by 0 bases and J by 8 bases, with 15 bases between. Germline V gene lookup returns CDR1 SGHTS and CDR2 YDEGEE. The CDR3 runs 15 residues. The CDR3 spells CASSLGQGLWDEQFF. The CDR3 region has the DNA TGTGCCAGCAGCTTGGGCCAGGGGCTCTGGGATGAGCAGTTCTTC.

CDR3 in amino acids: CASSEYVGDREIGYTF. In DNA, the CDR3 is TGTGCCAGCAGTGAATACGTAGGCGACAGAGAAATTGGCTACACCTTC. The gene calls are TRBV6-1 and TRBJ1-2, with D possibly TRBD1 on 5 matching bases. Trimming took off 2 bases at V and 7 bases at J, with 20 bases between the two ends. Per germline, CDR1 MNHNS and CDR2 SASEGT. This CDR3 is 16 amino acids long.

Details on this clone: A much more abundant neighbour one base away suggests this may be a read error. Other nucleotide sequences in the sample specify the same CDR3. DNA of the CDR3: TGTGCCAGCAGTTCTAATAGCAATCAGCCCCAGCATTTT. Protein sequence: CASSSNSNQPQHF. V gene TRBV28 combines with J gene TRBJ1-5; D call uncertain. The CDR3 contains 13 residues. V was pared by 4 bases and J by 0 bases, with 4 bases between. Germline-derived CDR1 and CDR2 are MDHEN and SYDVKM.

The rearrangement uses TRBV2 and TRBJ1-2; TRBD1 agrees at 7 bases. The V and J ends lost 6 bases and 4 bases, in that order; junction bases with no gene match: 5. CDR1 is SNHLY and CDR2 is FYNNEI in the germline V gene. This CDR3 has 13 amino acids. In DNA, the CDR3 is TGTGCCAGCAGCGCAGGGGACAGCTATGGCTACACCTTC. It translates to CASSAGDSYGYTF.

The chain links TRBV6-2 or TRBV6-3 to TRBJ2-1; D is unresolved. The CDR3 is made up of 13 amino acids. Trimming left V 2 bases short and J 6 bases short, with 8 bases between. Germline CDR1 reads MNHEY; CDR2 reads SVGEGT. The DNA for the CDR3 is TGTGCCAGCAGTTACAATCCAATCAATGAGCAGTTCTTC. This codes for CASSYNPINEQFF.

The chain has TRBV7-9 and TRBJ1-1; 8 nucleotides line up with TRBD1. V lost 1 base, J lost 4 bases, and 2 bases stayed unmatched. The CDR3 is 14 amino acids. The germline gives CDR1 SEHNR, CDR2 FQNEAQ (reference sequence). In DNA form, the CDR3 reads TGTGCCAGCAGCTTAGTTACAGGGGGCACTGAAGCTTTCTTT. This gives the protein CASSLVTGGTEAFF.

The CDR3, as DNA: TGTGCCAGCACCGTCGGACAGGCCTATGGCTACACCTTC. Translation: CASTVGQAYGYTF. V and J are TRBV9 and TRBJ1-2, with 7 bases aligning to TRBD1. Germline lookup yields CDR1 SGDLS and CDR2 YYNGEE. V lost 6 bases and J lost 4; bases outside the gene matches: 6. CDR3 length: 13 residues.

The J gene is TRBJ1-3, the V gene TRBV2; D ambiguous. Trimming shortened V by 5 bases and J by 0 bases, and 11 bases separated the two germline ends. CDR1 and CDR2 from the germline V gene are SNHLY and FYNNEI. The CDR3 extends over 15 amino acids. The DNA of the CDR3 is TGTGCCAGCAGTATTGAGATCGGCTCTGGAAACACCATATATTTT. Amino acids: CASSIEIGSGNTIYF.

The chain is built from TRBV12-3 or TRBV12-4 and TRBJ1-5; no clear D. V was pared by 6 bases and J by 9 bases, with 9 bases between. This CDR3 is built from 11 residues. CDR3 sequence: CASSLGSPQHF. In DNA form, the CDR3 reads TGTGCCAGCAGCCTCGGGTCGCCCCAGCATTTT.

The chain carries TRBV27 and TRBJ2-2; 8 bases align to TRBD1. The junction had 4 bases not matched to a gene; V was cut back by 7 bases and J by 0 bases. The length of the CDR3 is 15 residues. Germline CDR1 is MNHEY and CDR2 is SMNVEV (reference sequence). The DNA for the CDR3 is TGTGCCAGCACCTGGGGACAGGCGAACACCGGGGAGCTGTTTTTT. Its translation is CASTWGQANTGELFF.

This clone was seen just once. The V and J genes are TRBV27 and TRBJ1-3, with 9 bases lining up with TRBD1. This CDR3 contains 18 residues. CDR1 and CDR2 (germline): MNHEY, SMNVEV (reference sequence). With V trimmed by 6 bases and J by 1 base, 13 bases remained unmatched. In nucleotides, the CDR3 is TGTGCCAGCAGCGGCCCGGGACAGGGTTTTTTGTCTGGAAACACCATATATTTT. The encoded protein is CASSGPGQGFLSGNTIYF.

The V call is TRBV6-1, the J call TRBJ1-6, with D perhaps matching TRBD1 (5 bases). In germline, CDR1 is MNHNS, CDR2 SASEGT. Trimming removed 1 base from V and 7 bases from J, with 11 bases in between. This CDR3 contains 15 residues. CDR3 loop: CASSEVAGRNSPLHF. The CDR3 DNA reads TGTGCCAGCAGTGAAGTGGCAGGGCGAAATTCACCCCTCCACTTT.

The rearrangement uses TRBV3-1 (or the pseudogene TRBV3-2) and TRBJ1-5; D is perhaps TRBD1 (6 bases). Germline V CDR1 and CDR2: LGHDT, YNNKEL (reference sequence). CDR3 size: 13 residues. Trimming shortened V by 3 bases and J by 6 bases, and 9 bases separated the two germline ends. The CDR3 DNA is TGTGCCAGCAGCCAGGGAGGGGGTCAGCCCCAGCATTTT. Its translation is CASSQGGGQPQHF.